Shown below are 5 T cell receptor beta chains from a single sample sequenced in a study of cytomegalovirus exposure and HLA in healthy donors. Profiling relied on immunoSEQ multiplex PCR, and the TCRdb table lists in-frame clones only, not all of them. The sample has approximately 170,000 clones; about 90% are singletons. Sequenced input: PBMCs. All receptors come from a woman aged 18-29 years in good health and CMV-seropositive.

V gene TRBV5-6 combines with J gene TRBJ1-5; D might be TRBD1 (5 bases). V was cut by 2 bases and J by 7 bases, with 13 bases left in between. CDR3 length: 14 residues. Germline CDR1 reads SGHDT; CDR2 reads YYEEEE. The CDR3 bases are TGTGCCAGCAGCTTAGGAGGGGATAGGCAGCCCCAGCATTTT. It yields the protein CASSLGGDRQPQHF.

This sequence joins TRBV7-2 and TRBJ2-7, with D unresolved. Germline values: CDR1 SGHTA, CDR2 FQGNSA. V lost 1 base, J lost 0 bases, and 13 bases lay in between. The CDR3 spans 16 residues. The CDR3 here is CASSLGLHSSSYEQYF. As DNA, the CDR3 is TGTGCCAGCAGCTTAGGTCTCCACTCGAGCTCCTACGAGCAGTACTTC.

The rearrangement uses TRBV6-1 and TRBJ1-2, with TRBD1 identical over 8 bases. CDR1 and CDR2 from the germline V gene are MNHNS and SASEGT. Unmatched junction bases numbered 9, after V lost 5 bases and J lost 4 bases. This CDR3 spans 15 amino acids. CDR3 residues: CASSNPWDRRYGYTF. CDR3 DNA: TGTGCCAGCAGTAACCCGTGGGACAGGCGCTATGGCTACACCTTC.

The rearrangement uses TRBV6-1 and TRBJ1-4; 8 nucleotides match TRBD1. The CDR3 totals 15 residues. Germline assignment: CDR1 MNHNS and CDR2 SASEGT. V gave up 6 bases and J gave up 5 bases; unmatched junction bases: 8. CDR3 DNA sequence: TGTGCCAGCAGCAGGACAGGGACCAACAATGAAAAACTGTTTTTT. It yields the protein CASSRTGTNNEKLFF.

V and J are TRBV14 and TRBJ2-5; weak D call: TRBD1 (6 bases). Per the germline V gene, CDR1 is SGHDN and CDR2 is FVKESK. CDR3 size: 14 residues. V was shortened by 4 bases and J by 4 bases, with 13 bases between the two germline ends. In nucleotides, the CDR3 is TGTGCCAGCAGCCCCCAGGGGCGGAGAGAGACCCAGTACTTC. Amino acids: CASSPQGRRETQYF.